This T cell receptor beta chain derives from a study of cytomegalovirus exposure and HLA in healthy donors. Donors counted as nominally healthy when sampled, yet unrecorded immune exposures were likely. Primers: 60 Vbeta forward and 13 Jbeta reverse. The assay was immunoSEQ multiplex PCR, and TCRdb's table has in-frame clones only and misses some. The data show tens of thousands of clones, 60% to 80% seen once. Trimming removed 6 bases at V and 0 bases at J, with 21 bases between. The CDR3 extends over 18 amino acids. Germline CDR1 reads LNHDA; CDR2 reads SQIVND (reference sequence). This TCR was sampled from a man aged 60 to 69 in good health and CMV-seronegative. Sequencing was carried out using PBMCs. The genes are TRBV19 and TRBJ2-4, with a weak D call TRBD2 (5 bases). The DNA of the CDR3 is TGTGCCAGTAGCATCCTACCGGGGTTCCACCTAGCCAAAAACATTCAGTACTTC. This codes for CASSILPGFHLAKNIQYF.